This entry lists 8 T cell receptor beta chains sequenced from one sample in a study of blood T cell repertoires in COVID-19. The assay was immunoSEQ multiplex PCR, and TCRdb's table has in-frame clones only and misses some. The sample has about 260,000 clones, approximately 90% seen once. Sequencing was performed on PBMCs or T cells enriched from blood (not recorded which). The receptor set was obtained from a man between 40 and 49 years old who had been exposed to COVID-19.

This clone is a singleton in its sample. The rearrangement uses TRBV28 and TRBJ1-2, with D uncertain. The length of the CDR3 is 13 residues. The germline gives CDR1 MDHEN, CDR2 SYDVKM. V lost 8 bases to trimming and J lost 3 bases, with 13 bases between them. CDR3 sequence: CASCLRVDYGYTF. The CDR3 nucleotides read TGTGCCAGCTGTCTTCGGGTGGACTATGGCTACACCTTC.

This chain joins TRBV7-2 and TRBJ2-7, with a tentative D call TRBD1 (5 bases). V dropped 0 bases and J dropped 2 bases, with 14 bases sitting between them. The CDR3 has 16 residues. Germline values: CDR1 SGHTA, CDR2 FQGNSA. Here the CDR3 reads CASSLAERQGTYEQYF. In nucleotides, the CDR3 is TGTGCCAGCAGCTTAGCGGAACGGCAGGGCACCTACGAGCAGTACTTC.

This chain connects TRBV28 to TRBJ2-5; 8 bases align to TRBD1. Trimming removed 7 bases from V and 4 bases from J; junction bases left unmatched: 8. Germline V CDR1 and CDR2: MDHEN, SYDVKM. This CDR3 has 14 amino acids. The CDR3 nucleotides are TGTGCCAGCAACCCAACAGGGGGGATAGAGACCCAGTACTTC. Its translation is CASNPTGGIETQYF.

Only one count was recorded for this clone. This chain links TRBV28 with TRBJ2-2, with 9 bases identical to TRBD1. Looked up from germline, CDR1 is MDHEN and CDR2 is SYDVKM. The V and J ends lost 3 bases and 0 bases, in that order; junction bases with no gene match: 20. This CDR3 region has 22 residues. In DNA, the CDR3 is TGTGCCAGCAGTTTCGAGGGAACCGGGACAGGGAGACTAGCTTCGAACACCGGGGAGCTGTTTTTT. Its translation is CASSFEGTGTGRLASNTGELFF.

This sequence joins TRBV9 and TRBJ1-1; a possible D gene is TRBD1 (6 bases). The CDR3 contains 14 residues. Deletions cut 0 bases from V and 2 bases from J, with 8 bases between. Germline CDR1 is SGDLS and CDR2 is YYNGEE. The CDR3 DNA reads TGTGCCAGCAGCGTAGGGACAGCCAACACTGAAGCTTTCTTT. Translation gives CASSVGTANTEAFF.

The chain links TRBV9 to TRBJ1-4; 10 bases agree with TRBD1. CDR1 SGDLS and CDR2 YYNGEE come from the germline V gene. The CDR3 totals 15 residues. The junction had 4 bases not matched to a gene; V was cut back by 3 bases and J by 5 bases. The CDR3 region is CASSGVGQGNEKLFF. The CDR3 region has the DNA TGTGCCAGCAGCGGTGTGGGACAGGGGAATGAAAAACTGTTTTTT. The full variable domain, in which reference TRBV9 and TRBJ1-4 provide the parts outside the CDR3, is DSGVTQTPKHLITATGQRVTLRCSPRSGDLSVYWYQQSLDQGLQFLIQYYNGEERAKGNILERFSAQQFPDLHSELNLSSLELGDSALYFCASSGVGQGNEKLFFGSGTQLSVL.

CDR3 sequence (DNA): TGTGCCAGCAGTCCGCGGGGTAGCGGCTCCTACGAGCAGTACTTC. Its protein is CASSPRGSGSYEQYF. The chain uses TRBV28 and TRBJ2-7; D is perhaps TRBD2 (6 bases). The CDR3 covers 15 residues. With 5 bases removed from V and 0 bases from J, the gap between germline ends came to 14 bases. The germline CDR1 and CDR2 sequences are MDHEN and SYDVKM.

In regard to this clone: The same CDR3 can be traced to other DNA sequences in this sample. The J gene is TRBJ1-1, the V gene TRBV2; maybe TRBD1 (6 bases). V was cut by 5 bases and J by 2 bases, with 9 bases left in between. The CDR3 totals 13 residues. Per the germline V gene, CDR1 is SNHLY and CDR2 is FYNNEI. The CDR3 protein is CASSRQENTEAFF. The CDR3 bases are TGTGCCAGCAGTAGACAGGAAAACACTGAAGCTTTCTTT. The whole variable domain, remainder taken from reference TRBV2 and TRBJ1-1, is EPEVTQTPSHQVTQMGQEVILRCVPISNHLYFYWYRQILGQKVEFLVSFYNNEISEKSEIFDDQFSVERPDGSNFTLKIRSTKLEDSAMYFCASSRQENTEAFFGQGTRLTVV.